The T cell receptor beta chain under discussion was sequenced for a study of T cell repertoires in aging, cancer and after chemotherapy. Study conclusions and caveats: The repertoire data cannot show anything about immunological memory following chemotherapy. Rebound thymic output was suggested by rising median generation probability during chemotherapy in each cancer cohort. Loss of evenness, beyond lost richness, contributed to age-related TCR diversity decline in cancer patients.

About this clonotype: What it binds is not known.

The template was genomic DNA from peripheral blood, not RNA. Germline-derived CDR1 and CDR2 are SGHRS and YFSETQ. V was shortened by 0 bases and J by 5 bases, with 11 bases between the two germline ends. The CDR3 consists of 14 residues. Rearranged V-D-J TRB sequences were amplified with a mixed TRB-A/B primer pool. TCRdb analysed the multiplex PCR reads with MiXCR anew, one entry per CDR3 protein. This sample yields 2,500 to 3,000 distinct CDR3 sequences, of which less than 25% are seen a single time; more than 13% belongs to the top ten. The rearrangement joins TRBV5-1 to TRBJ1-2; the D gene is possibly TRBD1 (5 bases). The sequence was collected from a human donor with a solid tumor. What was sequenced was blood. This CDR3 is CASSLDERGYGYTF. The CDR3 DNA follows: TGCGCCAGCAGCTTGGATGAGAGGGGTTATGGCTACACCTTC.